A single sample gave rise to the 20 T cell receptor beta chains below, sequenced in a study of CD4+ T cells in melanoma. Clones were sequenced by immunoSEQ multiplex PCR, and TCRdb holds only the in-frame ones, with some missing. Among some 21,000 clones listed, around 78% were seen once. The receptors were gathered from a human donor with melanoma.

The chain uses TRBV2 and TRBJ1-4, with a weak D call TRBD1 (5 bases). The CDR3 extends over 15 amino acids. V was cut by 5 bases and J by 8 bases, with 18 bases left in between. CDR1 and CDR2 (germline): SNHLY, FYNNEI. Written as DNA, the CDR3 is TGTGCCAGCAGTCCAGGGCCTCGGGGTTCGGAAAAACTGTTTTTT. Residues: CASSPGPRGSEKLFF.

The J gene is TRBJ1-1, the V gene TRBV27; no clear D. CDR3 size: 16 residues. CDR1 MNHEY and CDR2 SMNVEV come from the germline V gene (reference sequence). V lost 3 bases and J 3 bases, leaving 17 bases between the germline ends. The CDR3 sequence is CASSLAFSRRYTEAFF. In DNA form, the CDR3 reads TGTGCCAGCAGTTTGGCTTTTTCCAGACGATACACTGAAGCTTTCTTT.

The gene calls are TRBV18 and TRBJ1-1; 8 nucleotides agree with TRBD1. Germline loops: CDR1 KGHSH, CDR2 LQKENI. This CDR3 comprises 16 residues. V shed 4 bases, J shed 0 bases, and the junction held 7 bases outside the gene matches. The CDR3 DNA follows: TGTGCCAGCTCACATCGGGCGGGACAGGTGAACACTGAAGCTTTCTTT. Encoded protein: CASSHRAGQVNTEAFF.

The gene calls are TRBV30 and TRBJ2-4; a possible D gene is TRBD2 (6 bases). V gave up 3 bases and J gave up 8 bases, with 17 bases separating them. From germline, CDR1 is GTSNPN and CDR2 SVGIG (reference sequence). The CDR3 covers 14 residues. The CDR3 loop reads CAWSPGLGEDIQYF. CDR3 bases: TGTGCCTGGAGCCCGGGGCTTGGGGAGGACATTCAGTACTTC.

V gene TRBV27 combines with J gene TRBJ1-6; D gene unclear. This CDR3 comprises 14 residues. Germline V gives CDR1 MNHEY, CDR2 SMNVEV (reference sequence). V lost 3 bases and J lost 3, with 6 bases in between. DNA for the CDR3: TGTGCCAGCAGTTTTTTAGGCTATAATTCACCCCTCCACTTT. Protein: CASSFLGYNSPLHF.

V is TRBV6-1 and J is TRBJ1-2, with D tentatively TRBD1 (6 bases). CDR1 is MNHNS and CDR2 is SASEGT in the germline V gene. This CDR3 is built from 14 residues. V lost 4 bases and J 5 bases, leaving 14 bases between the germline ends. The CDR3 region has the DNA TGTGCCAGCAGTGGACAGAGGGGGGCTTATGGCTACACCTTC. Translating it yields CASSGQRGAYGYTF.

This CDR3 reads CARSLEDHRPQHF. The CDR3 nucleotides read TGTGCCAGAAGCTTAGAGGACCACCGGCCCCAGCATTTT. The chain has TRBV7-5 and TRBJ1-5. TRBV7-5 is a pseudogene locus. The CDR3 is 13 amino acids.

CDR3 sequence: CASSTRMGTANEKLFF. Here the CDR3 DNA reads TGTGCCAGCAGCACCCGCATGGGGACAGCAAATGAAAAACTGTTTTTT. The chain has TRBV9 and TRBJ1-4; TRBD1 aligns across 7 bases. CDR1 and CDR2 from the germline V gene are SGDLS and YYNGEE. The CDR3 runs 16 residues. V lost 4 bases to trimming and J lost 5 bases; unmatched junction nucleotides: 11. Full variable domain (outside the CDR3, taken from reference TRBV9 and TRBJ1-4): DSGVTQTPKHLITATGQRVTLRCSPRSGDLSVYWYQQSLDQGLQFLIQYYNGEERAKGNILERFSAQQFPDLHSELNLSSLELGDSALYFCASSTRMGTANEKLFFGSGTQLSVL.

This chain links TRBV5-1 with TRBJ2-3; 8 bases are a match to TRBD2. The length of the CDR3 is 16 residues. CDR1 is SGHRS, CDR2 YFSETQ, per germline. The V and J ends lost 0 bases and 2 bases, in that order; junction bases with no gene match: 5. The CDR3 sequence: CASSLGTSWATDTQYF. The CDR3 DNA is TGCGCCAGCAGCTTGGGGACTAGCTGGGCCACAGATACGCAGTATTTT. The variable domain in full, with the rest retrieved from reference TRBV5-1 and TRBJ2-3, is KAGVTQTPRYLIKTRGQQVTLSCSPISGHRSVSWYQQTPGQGLQFLFEYFSETQRNKGNFPGRFSGRQFSNSRSEMNVSTLELGDSALYLCASSLGTSWATDTQYFGPGTRLTVL.

This clone was observed once. This chain links TRBV2 with TRBJ2-7, with D perhaps TRBD1 (6 bases). Trimming left V 7 bases short and J 4 bases short, with 14 bases between. CDR1 and CDR2 (germline): SNHLY, FYNNEI. CDR3 length equals 13 residues. The CDR3 reads CASNRVSAYEQYF. In DNA form, the CDR3 reads TGTGCCAGCAACAGGGTTTCGGCGTACGAGCAGTACTTC.

This clone was found once. The chain combines TRBV11-2 with TRBJ2-7; D is unclear. This CDR3 has 13 amino acids. Germline loops: CDR1 SGHAT, CDR2 FQNNGV. V shed 5 bases and J shed 7 bases, with 15 bases lying between them. The CDR3 sequence is CASSPDLLGEQYF. The CDR3 nucleotides are TGTGCCAGCAGCCCTGACCTCCTGGGTGAGCAGTACTTC.

The chain has TRBV6-5 and TRBJ1-1; D might be TRBD1 (6 bases). The CDR3 has 16 residues. V lost 4 bases to trimming and J lost 3 bases, with 18 bases between them. CDR1 is MNHEY, CDR2 SVGAGI, per germline. In nucleotides, the CDR3 is TGTGCCAGCAGTTCCCAAGTTGGGGGCGGGGACACTGAAGCTTTCTTT. This gives the protein CASSSQVGGGDTEAFF.

The J gene is TRBJ1-5, the V gene TRBV5-6; D call uncertain. The germline gives CDR1 SGHDT, CDR2 YYEEEE. This CDR3 region has 16 residues. V gave up 0 bases and J gave up 5 bases, with 15 bases separating them. The CDR3 DNA reads as TGTGCCAGCAGCTTGGCCGCTGGAGGGTGGGATCAGCCCCAGCATTTT. Translating it yields CASSLAAGGWDQPQHF.

The chain is built from TRBV30 and TRBJ1-6; no reliable D call. CDR1 is GTSNPN and CDR2 is SVGIG in the germline V gene (reference sequence). V gave up 2 bases and J gave up 14 bases, with 25 bases separating them. The CDR3 consists of 16 residues. The CDR3 DNA reads TGTGCCTGGAGTAAGATAAGTTTGCCTCATATTTTATCCCTCCACTTT. It yields the protein CAWSKISLPHILSLHF.

CDR3 sequence (DNA): TGTGCCAGCAGTCTAGCGGGCTACGGGGGTAATGTGCTGAACTACGAGCAGTACTTC. Amino acids: CASSLAGYGGNVLNYEQYF. This chain links TRBV27 with TRBJ2-7; 8 bases map to TRBD2. The germline V gene has CDR1 MNHEY and CDR2 SMNVEV (reference sequence). There are 19 residues in the CDR3. V lost 5 bases, J lost 3 bases, and 21 bases stayed unmatched.

The V gene is TRBV9, the J gene TRBJ1-4, with D maybe TRBD1 (5 bases). V lost 5 bases and J 0 bases, leaving 11 bases between the germline ends. The CDR3 totals 15 residues. Germline V lookup: CDR1 SGDLS, CDR2 YYNGEE. CDR3 protein: CASSTQGATNEKLFF. CDR3 DNA: TGTGCCAGCAGTACCCAGGGTGCAACTAATGAAAAACTGTTTTTT. The variable domain in full, with the rest retrieved from reference TRBV9 and TRBJ1-4, is DSGVTQTPKHLITATGQRVTLRCSPRSGDLSVYWYQQSLDQGLQFLIQYYNGEERAKGNILERFSAQQFPDLHSELNLSSLELGDSALYFCASSTQGATNEKLFFGSGTQLSVL.

The V gene is TRBV4-1, the J gene TRBJ1-5; D gene uncertain. Germline lookup yields CDR1 MGHRA and CDR2 YSYEKL. Trimming left V 0 bases short and J 7 bases short, with 10 bases between. The CDR3 contains 14 residues. The CDR3 spells CASSQDLELQPQHF. In DNA, the CDR3 is TGCGCCAGCAGCCAAGATTTAGAGTTACAGCCCCAGCATTTT.

The CDR3 DNA follows: TGCGCCAGCAGCCCAAGGAAATACGAGCAGTACTTC. This codes for CASSPRKYEQYF. This chain connects TRBV5-1 to TRBJ2-7; D is unclear. Germline V gives CDR1 SGHRS, CDR2 YFSETQ. The CDR3 is 12 amino acids. V lost 4 bases, J lost 4 bases, and 9 bases lay in between.

The chain employs TRBV7-9 and TRBJ1-6, with D perhaps TRBD1 (5 bases). In germline, CDR1 is SEHNR, CDR2 FQNEAQ (reference sequence). The ends were cut back, 0 bases at V and 8 bases at J, with 11 bases in the middle. CDR3 length: 15 residues. The CDR3 nucleotides are TGTGCCAGCAGCTTAGCCGGCCAGGGCTATTCACCCCTCCACTTT. Its translation is CASSLAGQGYSPLHF.

The rearrangement uses TRBV10-2 and TRBJ2-3; D uncertain. The germline V gene has CDR1 WSHSY and CDR2 SAAADI. CDR3 length: 14 residues. V lost 5 bases, J lost 4 bases, and 13 bases lay in between. This chain's CDR3 is CASSRAQVSDTQYF. DNA for the CDR3: TGCGCCAGCAGTAGGGCCCAGGTTTCAGATACGCAGTATTTT.